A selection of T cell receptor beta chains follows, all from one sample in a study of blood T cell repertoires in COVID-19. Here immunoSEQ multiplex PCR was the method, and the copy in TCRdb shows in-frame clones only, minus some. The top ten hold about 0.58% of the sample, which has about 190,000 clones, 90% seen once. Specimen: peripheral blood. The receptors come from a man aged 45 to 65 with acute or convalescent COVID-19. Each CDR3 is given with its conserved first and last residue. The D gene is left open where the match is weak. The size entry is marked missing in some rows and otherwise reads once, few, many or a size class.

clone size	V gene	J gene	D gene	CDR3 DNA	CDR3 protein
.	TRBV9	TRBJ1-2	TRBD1	TGTGCCAGCAGCCCCGAGGACAGGCGCTATGGCTACACCTTC	CASSPEDRRYGYTF
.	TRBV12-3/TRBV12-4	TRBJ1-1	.	TGTGCCAGCAGTCCACGACAGAACACTGAAGCTTTCTTT	CASSPRQNTEAFF
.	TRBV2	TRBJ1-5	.	TGTGCCAGCAGTTATCAGGGGAGCAATCAGCCCCAGCATTTT	CASSYQGSNQPQHF
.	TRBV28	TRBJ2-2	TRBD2	TGTGCCAGCAGTGTCCCCGGGAGGGACGCCGGGGAGCTGTTTTTT	CASSVPGRDAGELFF
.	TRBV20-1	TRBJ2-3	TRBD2	TGCAGTCGACTAGCGGGGAATACGCAGTATTTT	CSRLAGNTQYF
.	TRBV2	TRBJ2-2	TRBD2	TGTGCCAGCAGGGTGAGCGGGGCGGTCACCGGGGAGCTGTTTTTT	CASRVSGAVTGELFF
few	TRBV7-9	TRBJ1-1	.	TGTGCCGGGGAATGGTTAGGGGGAATGGGTGAAGCTTTCTTT	CAGEWLGGMGEAFF
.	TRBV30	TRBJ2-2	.	TGTGCCTGGAGTGTACGAGGGTACACCGGGGAGCTGTTTTTT	CAWSVRGYTGELFF
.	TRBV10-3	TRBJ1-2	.	TGTGCCATCACCCAAATGTGGGGGCCGACAGGTTCGAACTATGGCTACACCTTC	CAITQMWGPTGSNYGYTF
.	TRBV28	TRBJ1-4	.	TGTGCCAGCACTTTATCAGGGAAGGGAAAACTGTTTTTT	CASTLSGKGKLFF
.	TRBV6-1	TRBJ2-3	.	TGTGCCAGCAGTGAAAAGGAGGGGGCAGACACAGATACGCAGTATTTT	CASSEKEGADTDTQYF
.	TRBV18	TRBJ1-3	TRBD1	TGTGCCAGCTCACCATCCAGGGGGCAAAACACCATATATTTT	CASSPSRGQNTIYF
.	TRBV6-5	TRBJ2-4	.	TGTGCCAGCAGTTACTCGATCTCCGGCGGAAACATTCAGTACTTC	CASSYSISGGNIQYF
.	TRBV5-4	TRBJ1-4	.	TGTGCCAGCAGCTTGAAGTCGGTGTCGGGGAAACTGTTTTTT	CASSLKSVSGKLFF
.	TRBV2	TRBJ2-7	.	TGTGCCAGCAGCCGGGACAACTCCGAGCAGTACTTC	CASSRDNSEQYF
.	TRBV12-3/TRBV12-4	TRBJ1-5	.	TGTGCCAGCAGTTCCCCCCACAATCAGCCCCAGCATTTT	CASSSPHNQPQHF
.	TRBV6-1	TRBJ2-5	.	TGTGCCAGCAGCACAAAATCCAAGCGAGCCCAGTACTTC	CASSTKSKRAQYF
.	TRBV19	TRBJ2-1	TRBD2	TGTGCCAGTAGCAAAACTAGCGGGAGTAAGAATGAGCAGTTCTTC	CASSKTSGSKNEQFF
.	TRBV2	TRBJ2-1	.	TGTGCCAGCAGTTCCCCAGGGGCGGGCTACAATGAGCAGTTCTTC	CASSSPGAGYNEQFF
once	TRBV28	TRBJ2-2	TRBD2	TGTGCCAGCAGTCCCGCGGGAGCCGGGGAGCTGTTTTTT	CASSPAGAGELFF
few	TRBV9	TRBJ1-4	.	TGTGCCAGCAGCGTAGTTGGGGCGCCTAATGAAAAACTGTTTTTT	CASSVVGAPNEKLFF
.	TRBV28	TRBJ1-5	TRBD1	TGTGCCAGCAGAGTCGACAGGGTGGGCCAGCCCCAGCATTTT	CASRVDRVGQPQHF
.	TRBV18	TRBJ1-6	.	TGTGCCAGCTCACCCCGACAGATAAATAATTCACCCCTCCACTTT	CASSPRQINNSPLHF
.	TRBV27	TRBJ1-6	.	TGTGCCAGCAGTTTTTACAGGGAAAATTCACCCCTCCACTTT	CASSFYRENSPLHF
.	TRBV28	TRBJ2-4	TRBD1	TGTGCCAGCAGTCCCCGGACAGGGTGGCACATTCAGTACTTC	CASSPRTGWHIQYF
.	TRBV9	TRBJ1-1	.	TGTGCCAGCAGCGTAGTATCTGGGAAAGGGAGCACTGAAGCTTTCTTT	CASSVVSGKGSTEAFF
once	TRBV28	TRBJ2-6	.	TGTGCCAGCAGTTTGGACAGCTCTGGGGCCAACGTCCTGACTTTC	CASSLDSSGANVLTF
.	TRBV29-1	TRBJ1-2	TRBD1	TGCAGCGTTGAGGGGGGACAGGTTATTAATGGCTACACCTTC	CSVEGGQVINGYTF
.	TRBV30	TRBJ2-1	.	TGTGCCTGGGTACTTAGCCGGACAGCCAGCTCCTACAATGAGCAGTTCTTC	CAWVLSRTASSYNEQFF
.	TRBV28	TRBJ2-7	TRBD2	TGTGCCAGCAGTTTCGAACTAGCGGGAGGGCCTTCCTACGAGCAGTACTTC	CASSFELAGGPSYEQYF
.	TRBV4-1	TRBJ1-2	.	TGCGCCAGCAGCCTTGGGAGGACCAGCCAGGACTATGGCTACACCTTC	CASSLGRTSQDYGYTF
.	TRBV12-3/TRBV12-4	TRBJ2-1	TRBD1	TGTGCCAGCAGGGGACAGGGGATTGATGAGCAGTTCTTC	CASRGQGIDEQFF
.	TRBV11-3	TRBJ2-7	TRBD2	TGTGCCAGCAGTTCTAGCGGACGATACGAGCAGTACTTC	CASSSSGRYEQYF
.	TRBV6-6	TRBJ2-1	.	TGTGCCAGCCGGCGGGGCGACAATGAGCAGTTCTTC	CASRRGDNEQFF
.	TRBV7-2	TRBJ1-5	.	TGTGCCAGCAGCTTTGGACAGCCCAATCAGCCCCAGCATTTT	CASSFGQPNQPQHF
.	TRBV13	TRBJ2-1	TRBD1	TGTGCCAGCAGCTTGGACAGGGGGAACAATGAGCAGTTCTTC	CASSLDRGNNEQFF
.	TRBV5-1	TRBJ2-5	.	TGCGCCAGCAGCCGGGACTTTCAAGAGACCCAGTACTTC	CASSRDFQETQYF
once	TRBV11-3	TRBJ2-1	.	TGTGCCAGCAGCCAGGGCCCCTACAATGAGCAGTTCTTC	CASSQGPYNEQFF
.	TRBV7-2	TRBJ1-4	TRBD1	TGTGCCAGCAGCTTAGCATTACGGACAGGGGGCGATGAAAAACTGTTTTTT	CASSLALRTGGDEKLFF
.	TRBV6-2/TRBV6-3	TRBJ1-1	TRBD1	TGTGCCAGCAGTCGAGGGGGCGGGACTGAAGCTTTCTTT	CASSRGGGTEAFF
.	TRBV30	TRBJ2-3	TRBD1	TGTGCCGCTTCCGGGACAGGGATTAGCACAGATACGCAGTATTTT	CAASGTGISTDTQYF
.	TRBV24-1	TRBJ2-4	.	TGTGCCACCAAGCCTCGTGAGCGGAGGGCCAAAAACATTCAGTACTTC	CATKPRERRAKNIQYF
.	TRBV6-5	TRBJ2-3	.	TGTGCCAGCAGTTACGGGACATCAAGAGATACGCAGTATTTT	CASSYGTSRDTQYF
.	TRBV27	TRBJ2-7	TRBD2	TGTGCCAGCAGTTTATCCTACTCGACTAGCACCTCCTACGAGCAGTACTTC	CASSLSYSTSTSYEQYF
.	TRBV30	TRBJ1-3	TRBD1	TGTGCCTGCCACCACGGGACAGGCGTAGACACCATATATTTT	CACHHGTGVDTIYF
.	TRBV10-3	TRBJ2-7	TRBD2	TGTGCCATCAGTGAGCCTCGACTAGCGGGAGTCCACGAGCAGTACTTC	CAISEPRLAGVHEQYF
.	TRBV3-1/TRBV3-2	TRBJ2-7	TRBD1	TGTGCCAGCAGCCGATGGGACAGGGGGTACGAGCAGTACTTC	CASSRWDRGYEQYF
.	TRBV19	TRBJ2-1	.	TGTGCCAGTAGTACCTGGGGAGGACACAATGAGCAGTTCTTC	CASSTWGGHNEQFF
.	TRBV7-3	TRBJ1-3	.	TGTGCCAGCAGCTTAGGCCCTCACAGGGCCTCTGGAAACACCATATATTTT	CASSLGPHRASGNTIYF
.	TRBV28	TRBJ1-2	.	TGTGCCAGCAGTTTCCATCCCGCTTATTCGGGGGGCTACACCTTC	CASSFHPAYSGGYTF
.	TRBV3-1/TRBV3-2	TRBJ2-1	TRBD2	TGTGCCAGCAGCCAAGGAAAAAGACTAGCGGGAGCCAATGAGCAGTTCTTC	CASSQGKRLAGANEQFF
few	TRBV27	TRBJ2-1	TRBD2	TGTGCCAGCAGCTCGGGACTAGCGGGAGGCCATGAGCAGTTCTTC	CASSSGLAGGHEQFF
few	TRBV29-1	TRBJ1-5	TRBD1	TGCAGCGCCCGGACAGGGTCGAGCAATCAGCCCCAGCATTTT	CSARTGSSNQPQHF
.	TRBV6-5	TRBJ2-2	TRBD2	TGTGCCAGCAGTTACTCGTCTAGCGGGGGCCACGGGGAGCTGTTTTTT	CASSYSSSGGHGELFF
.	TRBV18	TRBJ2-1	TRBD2	TGTGCCAGCCGGACTAGCGGACCCTACAATGAGCAGTTCTTC	CASRTSGPYNEQFF